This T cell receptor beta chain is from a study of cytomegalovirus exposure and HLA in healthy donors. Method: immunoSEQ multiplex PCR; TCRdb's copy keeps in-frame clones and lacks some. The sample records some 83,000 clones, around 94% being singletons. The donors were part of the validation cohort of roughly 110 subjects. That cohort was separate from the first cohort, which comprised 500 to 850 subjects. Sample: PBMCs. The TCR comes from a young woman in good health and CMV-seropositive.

In DNA, the CDR3 is TGTGCCAGCAGTGAGAGCGGAGAGACCCAGTACTTC. Protein product: CASSESGETQYF. The chain recombines TRBV2 with TRBJ2-5; TRBD2 might be the D (5 bases). The CDR3 contains 12 residues. Germline assignment: CDR1 SNHLY and CDR2 FYNNEI. The V and J ends lost 3 bases and 4 bases respectively, with 6 bases between them.